Listed below are T cell receptor beta chains from one sample, sequenced in a study of blood T cells in healthy people across ages. Each CDR3 protein is one row after TCRdb ran MiXCR on the 5' RACE reads. Altogether some 1.7 million distinct CDR3 sequences are present, 25% to 30% being singletons, with the ten largest covering 7% to 9%. Sequencing used blood. The receptors shown here come from a woman under 40 in good health. CDR3s include the opening cysteine and the closing phenylalanine or tryptophan. D genes are given only for firm matches. Clone size is shown for a subset of rows, as once, few, many or a class of expanded clone.

v_call	d_call	clone_size	j_call	cdr3_nt	cdr3_aa
TRBV2	-	-	TRBJ2-3	TGTGCCAGCAGCGGCCAGGGGACCCCAGATACGCAGTATTTT	CASSGQGTPDTQYF
TRBV12-3/TRBV12-4	-	-	TRBJ2-2	TGTGCCAGCAGTCCCCGGACAGTTAACACCGGGGAGCTGTTTTTT	CASSPRTVNTGELFF
TRBV12-3/TRBV12-4	-	-	TRBJ2-1	TGTGCCAGCAGTCCCCGCGTTGGCAATGAGCAGTTCTTC	CASSPRVGNEQFF
TRBV20-1	-	many	TRBJ1-2	TGCAGTGCTAGGGGCATCTCGGGCTACACCTTC	CSARGISGYTF
TRBV7-2	TRBD2	many	TRBJ2-5	TGTGCCAGCAGCTTAGGGACTAGCGGGACGAAGACCCAGTACTTC	CASSLGTSGTKTQYF
TRBV7-9	-	-	TRBJ1-2	TGTGCCAGCAGCTTATACGAGACAGACTATGGCTACACCTTC	CASSLYETDYGYTF
TRBV20-1	TRBD1	-	TRBJ1-2	TGCAGTGCCCAGCGGGACAGTGCGAACTATGGCTACACCTTC	CSAQRDSANYGYTF
TRBV20-1	TRBD2	few	TRBJ2-1	TGCAGTGCACAAGAACCCGCTAGCGGGAGAAGGAATGAGCAGTTCTTC	CSAQEPASGRRNEQFF
TRBV2	TRBD1	-	TRBJ2-7	TGTGCCAGCAGTCTCTATGGGACAGACTACGAGCAGTACTTC	CASSLYGTDYEQYF
TRBV20-1	-	many	TRBJ2-7	TGCAGTGCTAGAGTTGGGGGTCGGGGCGGCTTCACCTACGAGCAGTACTTC	CSARVGGRGGFTYEQYF
TRBV7-9	TRBD2	few	TRBJ2-1	TGTGCCAGCAGCACAGGGAGCGGGAGGGCCTACAATGAGCAGTTCTTC	CASSTGSGRAYNEQFF
TRBV20-1	TRBD2	few	TRBJ2-5	TGCAGTGCTAGATTAGCGGGAGAGGTTTTGGAGACCCAGTACTTC	CSARLAGEVLETQYF
TRBV6-5	-	-	TRBJ1-5	TGTGCCAGCAGAAACGGGGATAGCAATCAGCCCCAGCATTTT	CASRNGDSNQPQHF
TRBV9	-	few	TRBJ2-5	TGTGCCAGCAGCGTAGTAGGGTTCGAGACGGAGACCCAGTACTTC	CASSVVGFETETQYF
TRBV2	-	once	TRBJ2-3	TGTGGCAGCAGTGACATAAGGGGCACAGATACGCAGTATTTT	CGSSDIRGTDTQYF
TRBV7-2	-	many	TRBJ2-5	TGTGCCAGCAGCGTCGGCCGGCACCAAGAGACCCAGTACTTC	CASSVGRHQETQYF
TRBV12-3/TRBV12-4	-	-	TRBJ2-3	TGTGCCAGCAGACAAAGCGCAGATGTGCAGTATTTT	CASRQSADVQYF
TRBV5-1	TRBD1	few	TRBJ2-7	TGCGCCAGCAGCCTGGACAGGCCACCAGTCGAGCAGTACTTC	CASSLDRPPVEQYF
TRBV9	-	many	TRBJ2-1	TGTGCCAGCAGCCAGGCCGGGTACAATGAGCAGTTCTTC	CASSQAGYNEQFF
TRBV5-1	TRBD1	few	TRBJ1-1	TGCGCCAGCAGCTTGGTAGAGGGGGCGGGGAACACTGAAGCTTTCTTT	CASSLVEGAGNTEAFF
TRBV12-3/TRBV12-4	-	-	TRBJ2-6	TGTGCCAGCACCCGGGGGTGGGGATTCGGGGCCAACGTCCTGACTTTC	CASTRGWGFGANVLTF
TRBV18	-	few	TRBJ2-5	TGTGCCAGCTCACCCTCGACTCAAGAGCAGTACTTC	CASSPSTQEQYF
TRBV3-1	-	many	TRBJ2-7	TGTGCCAGCATCCTATATACCGAGCAGTACTTC	CASILYTEQYF
TRBV4-1	-	-	TRBJ2-1	TGCGCCAGCAGCCAAGTTTTCAAGCGGGGGGACAGGGATGAGCAGTTCTTC	CASSQVFKRGDRDEQFF
TRBV20-1	-	-	TRBJ2-7	TGCAGTGCTCATCTCGGGAGATCGTACGAGCAGTACTTC	CSAHLGRSYEQYF
TRBV18	TRBD2	once	TRBJ2-3	TGTGCCAGCTCACCAGCAGCGGGGTTCACAGATACGCAGTATTTT	CASSPAAGFTDTQYF
TRBV19	TRBD1	-	TRBJ1-5	TGTGCCAGTAGTGGAGGGAGGACAGGGGGCTTAAATCAGCCCCAGCATTTT	CASSGGRTGGLNQPQHF
TRBV20-1	TRBD2	few	TRBJ2-7	TGCAGTGCTGGCAGCGGGGGGTGTTACGAGCAGTACTTC	CSAGSGGCYEQYF